This TCR beta chain is drawn from a study of cytomegalovirus exposure and HLA in healthy donors. V was trimmed by 2 bases and J by 4 bases, leaving 11 bases between them. Germline CDR1 and CDR2: MNHNY and SVGAGI (reference sequence). CDR3 length equals 14 residues. The PCR used 60 Vbeta and 13 Jbeta primers. Libraries were prepared by immunoSEQ multiplex PCR; TCRdb keeps only in-frame clonotypes and omits some of them. The sample has 200,000 to 250,000 clones; around 80% are singletons. Sequenced material: PBMCs. This clonotype originated in a male donor in good health and CMV-seronegative. This chain joins TRBV6-6 and TRBJ1-1; TRBD1 might be the D (5 bases). The CDR3, as DNA: TGTGCCAGCAGTTACGTGGCCCAGGGCACTGAAGCTTTCTTT. It is translated as CASSYVAQGTEAFF.